The 2 T cell receptor beta chains in this list originate from one sample, sequenced in a study of regulatory T cells in long-lasting Graves disease. CDR3-region Arm-PCR and iRepertoire HTBI primers produced the TCR beta libraries. Using its own MiXCR run on the multiplex PCR reads, TCRdb lists one record per CDR3 protein. The sample consists of around 470,000 distinct CDR3 sequences, about 15% of them appearing once. Time point in this sample: newly diagnosed GD, antithyroid drugs for less than 3 months. RNA extracted from PBMCs served as the sequencing template. A further study also used this sample, focusing on T cells in Graves' hyperthyroidism and ophthalmopathy.

The material was peripheral blood mononuclear cells (PBMCs), obtained at new diagnosis, from a patient treated with antithyroid drugs. The receptor set was obtained from a woman in her fifties or sixties with Graves disease.

The genes are TRBV6-6 and TRBJ2-1, with D hard to call. Looked up from germline, CDR1 is MNHNY and CDR2 is SVGAGI (reference sequence). The CDR3 has 15 amino acids. V lost 2 bases to trimming and J lost 1 base, with 9 bases between them. CDR3 sequence reads: CASSYAWGSYNEQFF. The CDR3, as DNA: TGTGCCAGCAGTTACGCGTGGGGATCCTACAATGAGCAGTTCTTC.

This clonotype was counted at least ten times. The chain employs TRBV6-2 or TRBV6-3 and TRBJ1-6, with D maybe TRBD1 (6 bases). Trimming cost V 0 bases and J 7 bases, with 16 bases left between them. The V gene's germline CDR1 is MNHEY and CDR2 SVGEGT. The length of the CDR3 is 17 residues. The CDR3 DNA reads TGTGCCAGCAGTTACTCGATCGTAGGGGGGTTCAATTCACCCCTCCACTTT. Its translation: CASSYSIVGGFNSPLHF.